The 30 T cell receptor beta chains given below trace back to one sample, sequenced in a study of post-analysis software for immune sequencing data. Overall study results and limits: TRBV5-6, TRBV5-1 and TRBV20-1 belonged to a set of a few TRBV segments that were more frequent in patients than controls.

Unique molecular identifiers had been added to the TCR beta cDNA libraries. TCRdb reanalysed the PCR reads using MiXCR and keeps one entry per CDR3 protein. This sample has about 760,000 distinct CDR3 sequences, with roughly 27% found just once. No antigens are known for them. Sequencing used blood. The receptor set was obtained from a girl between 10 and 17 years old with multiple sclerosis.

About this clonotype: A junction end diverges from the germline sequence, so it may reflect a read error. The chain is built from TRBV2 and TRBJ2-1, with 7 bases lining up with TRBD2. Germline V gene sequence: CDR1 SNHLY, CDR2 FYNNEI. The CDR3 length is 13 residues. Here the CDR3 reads CVSGVSSYNEQFF. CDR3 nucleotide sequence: TGTGTCAGCGGGGTAAGCTCCTACAATGAGCAGTTCTTC.

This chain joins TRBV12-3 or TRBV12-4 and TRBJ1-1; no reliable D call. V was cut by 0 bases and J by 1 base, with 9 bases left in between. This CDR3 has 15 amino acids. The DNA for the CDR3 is TGTGCCAGCAGTTTAGCAGGCGTCACGAACACTGAAGCTTTCTTT. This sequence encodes CASSLAGVTNTEAFF.

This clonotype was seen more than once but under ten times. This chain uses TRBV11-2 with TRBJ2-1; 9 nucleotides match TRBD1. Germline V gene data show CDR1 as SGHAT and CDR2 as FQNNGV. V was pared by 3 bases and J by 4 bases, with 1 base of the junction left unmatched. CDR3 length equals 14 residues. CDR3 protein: CASSFGTGYNEQFF. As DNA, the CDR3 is TGTGCCAGCAGCTTTGGGACAGGGTACAATGAGCAGTTCTTC.

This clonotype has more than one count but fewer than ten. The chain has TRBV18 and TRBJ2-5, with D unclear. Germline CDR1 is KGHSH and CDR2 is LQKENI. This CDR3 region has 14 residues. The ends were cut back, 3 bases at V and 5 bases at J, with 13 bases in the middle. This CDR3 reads CASSPVWSRETQYF. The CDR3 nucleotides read TGTGCCAGCTCACCGGTCTGGAGTCGTGAGACCCAGTACTTC.

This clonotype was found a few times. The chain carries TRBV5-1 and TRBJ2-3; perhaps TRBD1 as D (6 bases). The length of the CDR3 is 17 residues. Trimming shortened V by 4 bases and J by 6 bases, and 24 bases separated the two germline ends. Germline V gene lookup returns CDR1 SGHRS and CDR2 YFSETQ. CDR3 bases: TGCGCCAGCAGCAGGAACCCGGACAGAATAGTAGCGGATACGCAGTATTTT. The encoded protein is CASSRNPDRIVADTQYF.

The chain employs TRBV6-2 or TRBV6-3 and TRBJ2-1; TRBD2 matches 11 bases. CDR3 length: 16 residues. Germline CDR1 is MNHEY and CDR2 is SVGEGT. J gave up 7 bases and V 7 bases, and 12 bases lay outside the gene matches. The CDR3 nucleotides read TGTGCCAGCAACGAAGCGGCTAGCGGGGGGTGGAATGAGCAGTTCTTC. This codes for CASNEAASGGWNEQFF.

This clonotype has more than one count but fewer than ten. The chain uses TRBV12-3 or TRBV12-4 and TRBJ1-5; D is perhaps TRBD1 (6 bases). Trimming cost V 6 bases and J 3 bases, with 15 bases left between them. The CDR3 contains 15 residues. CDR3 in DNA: TGTGCCAGCAGAACAGGGAACTGGCCCAATCAGCCCCAGCATTTT. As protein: CASRTGNWPNQPQHF.

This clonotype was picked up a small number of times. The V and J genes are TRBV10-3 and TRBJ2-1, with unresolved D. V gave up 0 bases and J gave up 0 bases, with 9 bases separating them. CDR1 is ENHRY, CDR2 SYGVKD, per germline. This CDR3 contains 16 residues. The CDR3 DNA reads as TGTGCCATCAGTGAGTCGACTCGTAGCTCCTACAATGAGCAGTTCTTC. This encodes CAISESTRSSYNEQFF.

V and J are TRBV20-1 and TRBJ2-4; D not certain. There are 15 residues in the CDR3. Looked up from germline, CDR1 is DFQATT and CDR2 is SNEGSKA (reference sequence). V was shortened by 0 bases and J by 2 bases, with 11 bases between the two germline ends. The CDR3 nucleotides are TGCAGTGCTAGAGATCTTGTGGAGACCAAAAACATTCAGTACTTC. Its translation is CSARDLVETKNIQYF.

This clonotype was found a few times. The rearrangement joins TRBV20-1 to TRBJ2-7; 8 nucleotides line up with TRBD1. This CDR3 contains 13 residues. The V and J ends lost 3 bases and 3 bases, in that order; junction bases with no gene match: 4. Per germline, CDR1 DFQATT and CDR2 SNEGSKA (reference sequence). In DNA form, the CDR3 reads TGCAGTGCTAGTGGGGACAGGATCTACGAGCAGTACTTC. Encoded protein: CSASGDRIYEQYF.

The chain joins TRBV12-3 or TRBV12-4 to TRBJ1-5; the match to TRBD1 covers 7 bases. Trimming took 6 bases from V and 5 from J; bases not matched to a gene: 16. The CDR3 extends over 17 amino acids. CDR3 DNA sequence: TGTGCCAGCAGAAGTAGTTCCCGGGACAGCTTTTATCAGCCCCAGCATTTT. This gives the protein CASRSSSRDSFYQPQHF.

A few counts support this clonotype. CDR3 nucleotide sequence: TGCGCCAGCAGCCAAGAGAGTTTAGCGGGGGGGAGAGATACGCAGTATTTT. It yields the protein CASSQESLAGGRDTQYF. V is TRBV4-1 and J is TRBJ2-3; TRBD2 matches at 11 bases. CDR3 size: 17 residues. Per germline, CDR1 MGHRA and CDR2 YSYEKL. V lost 0 bases and J lost 5; bases outside the gene matches: 7.

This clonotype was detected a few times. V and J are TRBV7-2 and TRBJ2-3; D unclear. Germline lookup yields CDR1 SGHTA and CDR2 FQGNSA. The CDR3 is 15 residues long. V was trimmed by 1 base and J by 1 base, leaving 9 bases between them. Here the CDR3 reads CASSLDGFRTDTQYF. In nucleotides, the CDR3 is TGTGCCAGCAGCTTAGACGGTTTCCGCACAGATACGCAGTATTTT.

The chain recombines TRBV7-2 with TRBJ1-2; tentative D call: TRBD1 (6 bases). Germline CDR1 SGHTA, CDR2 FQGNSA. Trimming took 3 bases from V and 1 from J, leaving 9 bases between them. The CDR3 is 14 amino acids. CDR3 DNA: TGTGCCAGCAGCTTTGGGGGACATAACTATGGCTACACCTTC. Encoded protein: CASSFGGHNYGYTF.

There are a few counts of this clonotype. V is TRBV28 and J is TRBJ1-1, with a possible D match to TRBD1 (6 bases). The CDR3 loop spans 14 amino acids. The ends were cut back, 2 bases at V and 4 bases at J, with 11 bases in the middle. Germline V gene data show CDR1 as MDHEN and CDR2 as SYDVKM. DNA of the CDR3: TGTGCCAGCAGTTTAGCGGGGGCAGGCACTGAAGCTTTCTTT. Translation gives CASSLAGAGTEAFF.

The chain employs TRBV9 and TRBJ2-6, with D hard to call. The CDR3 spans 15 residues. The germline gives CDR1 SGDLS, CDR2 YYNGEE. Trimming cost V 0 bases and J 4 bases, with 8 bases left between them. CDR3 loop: CASSVDLGGANVLTF. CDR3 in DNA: TGTGCCAGCAGCGTAGATCTAGGGGGGGCCAACGTCCTGACTTTC.

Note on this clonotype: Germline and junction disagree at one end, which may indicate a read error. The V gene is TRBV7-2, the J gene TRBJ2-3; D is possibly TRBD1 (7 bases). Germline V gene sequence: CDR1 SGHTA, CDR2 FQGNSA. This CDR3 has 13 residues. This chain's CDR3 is CAGSWGDSLTQYF. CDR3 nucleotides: TGTGCCGGCAGCTGGGGGGACAGCTTGACGCAGTATTTT. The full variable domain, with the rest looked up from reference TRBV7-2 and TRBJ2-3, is GAGVSQSPSNKVTEKGKDVELRCDPISGHTALYWYRQSLGQGLEFLIYFQGNSAPDKSGLPSDRFSAERTGGSVSTLTIQRTQQEDSAVYLCAGSWGDSLTQYFGPGTRLTVL.

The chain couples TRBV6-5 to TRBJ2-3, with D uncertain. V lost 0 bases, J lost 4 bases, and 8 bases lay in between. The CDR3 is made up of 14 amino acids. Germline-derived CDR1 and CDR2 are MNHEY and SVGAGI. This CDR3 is CASSYSRLADTQYF. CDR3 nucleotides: TGTGCCAGCAGTTACTCGAGGTTGGCAGATACGCAGTATTTT.

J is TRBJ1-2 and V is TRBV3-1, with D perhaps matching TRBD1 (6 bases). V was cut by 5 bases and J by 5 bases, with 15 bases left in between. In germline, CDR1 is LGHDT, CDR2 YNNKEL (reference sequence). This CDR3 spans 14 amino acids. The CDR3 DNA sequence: TGTGCCAGCAGCATCAAGGGCAGGGGATATGGCTACACCTTC. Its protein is CASSIKGRGYGYTF. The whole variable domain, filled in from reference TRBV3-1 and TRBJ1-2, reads DTAVSQTPKYLVTQMGNDKSIKCEQNLGHDTMYWYKQDSKKFLKIMFSYNNKELIINETVPNRFSPKSPDKAHLNLHINSLELGDSAVYFCASSIKGRGYGYTFGSGTRLTVV.

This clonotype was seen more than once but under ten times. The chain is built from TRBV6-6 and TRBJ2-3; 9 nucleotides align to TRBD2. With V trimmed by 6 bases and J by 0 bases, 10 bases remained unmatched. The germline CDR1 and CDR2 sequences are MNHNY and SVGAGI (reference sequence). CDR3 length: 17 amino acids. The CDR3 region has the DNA TGTGCCAGCAGCCGACCGGTCCTAGCGGGAAGCACAGATACGCAGTATTTT. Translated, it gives CASSRPVLAGSTDTQYF.

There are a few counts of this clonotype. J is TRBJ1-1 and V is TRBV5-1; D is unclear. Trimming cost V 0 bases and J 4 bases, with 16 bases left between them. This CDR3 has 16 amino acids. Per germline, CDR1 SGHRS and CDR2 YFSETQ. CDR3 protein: CASSLALNQAGTEAFF. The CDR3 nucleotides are TGCGCCAGCAGCTTGGCCTTGAACCAGGCGGGCACTGAAGCTTTCTTT.

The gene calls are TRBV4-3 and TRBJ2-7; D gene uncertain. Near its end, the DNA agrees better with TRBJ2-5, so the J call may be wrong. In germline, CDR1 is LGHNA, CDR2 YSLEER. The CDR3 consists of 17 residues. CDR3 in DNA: TGCGCCAGCAGCCAGGTGGTTATCCGGGCCATAGGGGAGACCCAGTACTTC. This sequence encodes CASSQVVIRAIGETQYF.

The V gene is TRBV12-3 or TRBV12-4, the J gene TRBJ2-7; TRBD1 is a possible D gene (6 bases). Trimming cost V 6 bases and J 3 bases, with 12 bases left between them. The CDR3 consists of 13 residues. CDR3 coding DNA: TGTGCCAGCAGAAATACAGGGAACTACGAGCAGTACTTC. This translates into CASRNTGNYEQYF.

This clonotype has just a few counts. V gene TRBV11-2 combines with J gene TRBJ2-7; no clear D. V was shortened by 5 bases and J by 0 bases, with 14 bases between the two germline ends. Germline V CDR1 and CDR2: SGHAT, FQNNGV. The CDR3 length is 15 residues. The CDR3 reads CASSPRGSHSYEQYF. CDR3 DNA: TGTGCCAGCAGCCCCAGAGGCAGCCACTCCTACGAGCAGTACTTC.

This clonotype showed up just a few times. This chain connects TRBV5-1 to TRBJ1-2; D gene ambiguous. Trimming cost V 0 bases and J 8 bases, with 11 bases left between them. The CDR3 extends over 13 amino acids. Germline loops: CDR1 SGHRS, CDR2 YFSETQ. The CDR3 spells CASSLGMPRGYTF. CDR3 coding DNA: TGCGCCAGCAGCTTGGGGATGCCTCGGGGCTACACCTTC.

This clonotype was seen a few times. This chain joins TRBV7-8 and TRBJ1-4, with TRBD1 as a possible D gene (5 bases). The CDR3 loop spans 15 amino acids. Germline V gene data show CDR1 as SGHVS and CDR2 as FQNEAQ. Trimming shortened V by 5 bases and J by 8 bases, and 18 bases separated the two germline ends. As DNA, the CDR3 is TGTGCCAGCAGCCGGCCTCAGGGCGGGGGAGAAAAACTGTTTTTT. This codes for CASSRPQGGGEKLFF.

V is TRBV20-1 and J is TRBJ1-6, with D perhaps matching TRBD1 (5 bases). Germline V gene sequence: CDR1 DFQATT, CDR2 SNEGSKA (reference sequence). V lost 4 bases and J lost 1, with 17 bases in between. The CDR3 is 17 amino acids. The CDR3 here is CSANRGRFRSYNSPLHF. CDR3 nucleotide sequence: TGCAGTGCTAATCGGGGACGGTTCAGGTCCTATAATTCACCCCTCCACTTT.

The CDR3: CASSYQLGQGGTDTQYF. CDR3 nucleotide sequence: TGTGCCAGCAGCTACCAGTTGGGCCAGGGGGGCACAGATACGCAGTATTTT. This chain uses TRBV11-2 with TRBJ2-3; 7 bases line up with TRBD1. Per the germline V gene, CDR1 is SGHAT and CDR2 is FQNNGV. V shed 4 bases and J 1 base; nucleotides not matched to a gene: 11. This CDR3 region has 17 residues.

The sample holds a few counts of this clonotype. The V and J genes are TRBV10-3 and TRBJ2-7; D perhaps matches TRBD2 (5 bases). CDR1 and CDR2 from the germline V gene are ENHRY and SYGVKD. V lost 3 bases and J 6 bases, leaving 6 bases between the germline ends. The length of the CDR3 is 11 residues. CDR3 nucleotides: TGTGCCATCAGTGACGGGGTCGAGCAGTACTTC. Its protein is CAISDGVEQYF.

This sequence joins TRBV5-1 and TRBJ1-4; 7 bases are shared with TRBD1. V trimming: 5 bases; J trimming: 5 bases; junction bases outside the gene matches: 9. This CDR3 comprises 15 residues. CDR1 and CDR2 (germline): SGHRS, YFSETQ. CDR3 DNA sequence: TGCGCCAGCAGGGACAGGCCCAACAGGAATGAAAAACTGTTTTTT. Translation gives CASRDRPNRNEKLFF.